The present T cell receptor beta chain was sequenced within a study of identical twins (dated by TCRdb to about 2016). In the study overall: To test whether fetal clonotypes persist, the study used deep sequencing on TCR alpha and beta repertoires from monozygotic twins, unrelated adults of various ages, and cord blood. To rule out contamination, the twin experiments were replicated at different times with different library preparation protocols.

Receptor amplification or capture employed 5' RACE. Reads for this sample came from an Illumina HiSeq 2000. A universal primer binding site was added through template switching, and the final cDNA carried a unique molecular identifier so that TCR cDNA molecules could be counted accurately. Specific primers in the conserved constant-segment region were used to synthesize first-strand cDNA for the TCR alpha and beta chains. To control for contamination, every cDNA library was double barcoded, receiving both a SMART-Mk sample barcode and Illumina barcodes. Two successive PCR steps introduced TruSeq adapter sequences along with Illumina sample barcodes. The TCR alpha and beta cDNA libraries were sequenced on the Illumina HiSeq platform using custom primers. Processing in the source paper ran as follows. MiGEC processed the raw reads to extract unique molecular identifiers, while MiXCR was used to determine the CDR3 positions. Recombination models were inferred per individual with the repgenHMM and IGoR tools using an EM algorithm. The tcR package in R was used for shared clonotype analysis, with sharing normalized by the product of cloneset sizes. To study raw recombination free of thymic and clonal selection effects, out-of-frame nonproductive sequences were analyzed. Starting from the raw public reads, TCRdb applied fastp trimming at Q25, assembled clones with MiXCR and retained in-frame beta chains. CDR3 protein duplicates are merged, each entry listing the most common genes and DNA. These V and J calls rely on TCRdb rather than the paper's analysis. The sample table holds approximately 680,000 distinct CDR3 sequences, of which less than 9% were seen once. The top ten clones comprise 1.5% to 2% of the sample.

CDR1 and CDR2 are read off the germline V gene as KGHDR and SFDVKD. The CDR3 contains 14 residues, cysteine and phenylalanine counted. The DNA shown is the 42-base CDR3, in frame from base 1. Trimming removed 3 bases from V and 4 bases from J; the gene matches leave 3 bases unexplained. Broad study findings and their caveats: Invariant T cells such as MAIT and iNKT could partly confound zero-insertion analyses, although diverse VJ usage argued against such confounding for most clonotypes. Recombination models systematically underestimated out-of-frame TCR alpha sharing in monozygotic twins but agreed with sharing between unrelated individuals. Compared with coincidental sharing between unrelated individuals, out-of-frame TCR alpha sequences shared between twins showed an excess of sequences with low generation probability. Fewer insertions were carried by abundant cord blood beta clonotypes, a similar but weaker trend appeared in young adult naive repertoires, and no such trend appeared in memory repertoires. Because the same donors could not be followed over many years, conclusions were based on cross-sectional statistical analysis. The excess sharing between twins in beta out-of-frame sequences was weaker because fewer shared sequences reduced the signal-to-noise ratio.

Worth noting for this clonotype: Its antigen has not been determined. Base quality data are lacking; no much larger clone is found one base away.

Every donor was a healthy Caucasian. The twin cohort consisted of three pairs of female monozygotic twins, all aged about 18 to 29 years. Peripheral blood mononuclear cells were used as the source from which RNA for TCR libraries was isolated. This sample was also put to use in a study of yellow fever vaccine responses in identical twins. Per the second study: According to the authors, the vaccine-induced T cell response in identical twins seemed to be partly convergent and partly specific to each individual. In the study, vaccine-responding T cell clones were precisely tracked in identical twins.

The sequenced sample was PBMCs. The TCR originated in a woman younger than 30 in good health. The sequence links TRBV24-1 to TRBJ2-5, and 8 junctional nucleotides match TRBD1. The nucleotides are TGTGCCACCAGTGATACCGGACAGGGAGAGACCCAGTACTTC. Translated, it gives CATSDTGQGETQYF.